This T cell receptor (beta chain) is from a study of cytotoxic CD8 clonotypes in ibrutinib-treated CLL. Study details: Investigators reported approximately 25 partial and 2 complete responses; after median about six years, 14 patients remained remitted and around twelve progressed. Sequencing produced an average of about 260,000 productive templates and 94,082 productive rearrangements per sample. Findings and caveats of the study: Clonality, elevated at ibrutinib response, dropped back toward baseline at progression. In comparison with age-matched healthy donors, baseline clonality was higher and tracked circulating CD8+ T-cell counts.

The table came from immunoSEQ multiplex PCR; TCRdb's copy has only in-frame clones and leaves some out. Of 40,000 to 60,000 clones listed, approximately 51% are singletons. This clone was seen a few times. Its cognate antigen is unknown. Here the sequenced sample was PBMCs, taken after 12 months of ibrutinib treatment. This TCR was sampled from a human donor with chronic lymphocytic leukemia.

The CDR3: CASSFVQPQREAFF. The DNA for the CDR3 is TGTGCCAGCAGTTTCGTTCAACCTCAGCGGGAAGCTTTCTTT. This chain uses TRBV28 with TRBJ1-1, with D uncertain. Germline CDR1 is MDHEN and CDR2 is SYDVKM. The V end was cut by 3 bases, the J end by 8 bases, with 16 bases between. The CDR3 runs to 14 residues.